This TCR beta chain was identified in a study of blood T cell repertoires in COVID-19. The germline V gene encodes CDR1 SGDLS and CDR2 YYNGEE. Trimming removed 4 bases from V and 0 bases from J, with 14 bases in between. The CDR3 runs 16 residues. Methods used by the authors: Quantification of nucleated cells was approximated via reference gene primer amplification. TCRdb keeps only in-frame clones here, not all; method: immunoSEQ multiplex PCR. Clone size and V and J calls were adopted from that table, with D and trimming inferred from the DNA. The sample records about 80,000 clones, approximately 80% being singletons.

The TCR was taken from a man older than 75 with acute or convalescent COVID-19. The V and J genes are TRBV9 and TRBJ2-1; no clear D. The sequenced sample was peripheral blood. In DNA, the CDR3 is TGTGCCAGCAGCCTAACGGGTACGAGCTCCTACAATGAGCAGTTCTTC. This gives the protein CASSLTGTSSYNEQFF.